Listed here are 12 T cell receptor beta chains from one sample, sequenced in a study of CD8+CD57+ T cells in acquired aplastic anemia listed by TCRdb under 2018. Sequencing was carried out with an Illumina HiSeq 2000. Genomic DNA was used as template for profiling of TCR beta VDJ combinations and CDR3 sequences. TCRdb reworked the public reads: Q25 trimming with fastp, MiXCR clone assembly, productive beta chains retained. Rows are unified per CDR3 protein, each entry keeping the most common DNA and genes. The table for this sample lists about 220,000 distinct CDR3 sequences; approximately 35% of them were counted only once. The ten largest account for around 1.1% of the sample. Sequences were obtained from sorted CD4+, CD8+, or CD8+CD57+ T cells (not recorded which) from PBMCs. Receptor source: a human donor in good health, serving as a control.

The V gene is TRBV15, the J gene TRBJ1-5, with D perhaps TRBD1 (5 bases). V was trimmed by 1 base and J by 4 bases, leaving 11 bases between them. The CDR3 totals 15 residues. Germline V gene sequence: CDR1 LNHNV, CDR2 YYDKDF (reference sequence). The CDR3 bases are TGTGCCACCAGCAGAGTTGGGCAGGGTAATCAGCCCCAGCATTTT. Translating it yields CATSRVGQGNQPQHF.

Only a few counts were recorded for this clonotype. The J gene is TRBJ2-2, the V gene TRBV5-1; D is undetermined. Germline V gene sequence: CDR1 SGHRS, CDR2 YFSETQ. Trimming stripped 0 bases from V and 7 bases from J, with 4 bases between. The CDR3 spans 12 residues. The CDR3 protein is CASSLDGGELFF. CDR3 DNA sequence: TGCGCCAGCAGCTTGGACGGCGGGGAGCTGTTTTTT.

This chain links TRBV5-8 with TRBJ2-1; weak D call: TRBD2 (6 bases). The CDR3 is 14 amino acids. CDR1 and CDR2 (germline): SGHTS, YDEGEE. Deletions cut 0 bases from V and 8 bases from J, with 12 bases between. This CDR3 is CASSLGLGAYEQFF. The CDR3 DNA reads TGTGCCAGCAGCTTGGGACTAGGGGCATATGAGCAGTTCTTC.

This clonotype was counted a few times. V is TRBV5-1 and J is TRBJ2-1, with unresolved D. The CDR3 totals 12 residues. V shed 0 bases and J shed 14 bases, with 12 bases lying between them. Germline V lookup: CDR1 SGHRS, CDR2 YFSETQ. This CDR3 is CASSLVPGSKFF. For the CDR3, the DNA is TGCGCCAGCAGCTTGGTCCCGGGTAGTAAGTTCTTC.

As regards this clonotype: A much larger clone lies a single base off, so this may be a read error. This chain joins TRBV7-9 and TRBJ1-2; 8 nucleotides line up with TRBD1. CDR3 length: 14 amino acids. Germline CDR1 and CDR2: SEHNR and FQNEAQ (reference sequence). CDR3 residues: CACSLNRGNYGYTF. The CDR3 DNA reads as TGTGCCTGCAGCTTAAACAGGGGGAACTATGGCTACACCTTC.

This clonotype has only a few counts. This sequence joins TRBV6-1 and TRBJ1-1, with D perhaps TRBD1 (5 bases). The CDR3 runs 14 residues. Per the germline V gene, CDR1 is MNHNS and CDR2 is SASEGT. The V and J ends lost 7 bases and 2 bases respectively, with 14 bases between them. The CDR3, as DNA: TGTGCCAGCACTGTGGCCGGGGGAAACACTGAAGCTTTCTTT. Residues: CASTVAGGNTEAFF.

This clonotype was counted many times. The chain couples TRBV10-3 to TRBJ2-1; D not certain. Trimming cost V 0 bases and J 15 bases, with 18 bases left between them. The CDR3 runs to 14 residues. CDR1 is ENHRY, CDR2 SYGVKD, per germline. The DNA of the CDR3 is TGTGCCATCAGTGAGTCTCCCGCGAAAGGATGGGGGTTCTTC. It encodes CAISESPAKGWGFF.

This clonotype has a count of ten or more. The chain uses TRBV15 and TRBJ2-5, with 9 positions matching TRBD2. The CDR3 covers 15 residues. Germline V CDR1 and CDR2: LNHNV, YYDKDF (reference sequence). With 6 bases clipped from V and 2 bases from J, the junction kept 7 bases outside the gene matches. The CDR3 reads CATSLAGELQETQYF. CDR3 sequence (DNA): TGTGCCACCAGTTTAGCGGGGGAATTACAAGAGACCCAGTACTTC.

The CDR3: CAISERAGLGNTIYF. The CDR3 coding sequence is TGTGCCATCAGTGAGCGGGCAGGATTGGGAAACACCATATATTTT. This chain joins TRBV10-3 and TRBJ1-3; D not resolved. CDR1 is ENHRY, CDR2 SYGVKD, per germline. V shed 2 bases and J shed 4 bases, with 12 bases lying between them. The CDR3 is made up of 15 amino acids.

This clonotype came up a few times. At one end the junction does not follow the germline gene, possibly because of a read error. This rearrangement joins TRBV12-5 to TRBJ2-7; D perhaps matches TRBD2 (5 bases). Per the germline V gene, CDR1 is LGHNT and CDR2 is FRNRAP. CDR3 size: 13 residues. CDR3 in DNA: TGTACTAGTGGTTTGGAGATATCCTACGAGCAGTACTTC. Translated, it gives CTSGLEISYEQYF.

The gene calls are TRBV30 and TRBJ1-3, with a possible D match to TRBD1 (5 bases). Germline CDR1 reads GTSNPN; CDR2 reads SVGIG (reference sequence). This CDR3 contains 14 residues. V was cut by 0 bases and J by 1 base, with 7 bases left in between. The CDR3 nucleotides read TGTGCCTGGAGTGTAGGGGTGTCTGGAAACACCATATATTTT. It translates to CAWSVGVSGNTIYF.

The rearrangement joins TRBV18 to TRBJ2-7; 10 nucleotides agree with TRBD2. Germline CDR1 reads KGHSH; CDR2 reads LQKENI. The CDR3 is 14 residues long. V gave up 4 bases and J gave up 3 bases; unmatched junction bases: 3. The CDR3 sequence is CASSLTSGDYEQYF. For the CDR3, the DNA is TGTGCCAGCTCACTAACTAGCGGGGACTACGAGCAGTACTTC.